The rows below give T cell receptor beta chains drawn from one sample of a study of CD8+CD57+ T cells in acquired aplastic anemia. From the reads, TCRdb called clonotypes with MiXCR, one entry per CDR3 protein. The data hold under 200,000 distinct CDR3 sequences, with about 45% observed a single time. The specimen was sorted CD4+, CD8+, or CD8+CD57+ T cells (not recorded which) from PBMCs. Receptor source: a human donor with aplastic anemia. The conserved cysteine and the conserved F or W are not part of the CDR3 here. Each record gives: CDR3 length, V gene, clone size, CDR3 protein. For some rows the clone size is stated as once, few or many, or as a class when expanded; others skip it.

CDR3 length: 12; V gene: TRBV19; clone size: -; CDR3 protein: ASMAQSGANVLT
CDR3 length: 11; V gene: TRBV20-1; clone size: -; CDR3 protein: SARLSGRDEQY
CDR3 length: 15; V gene: TRBV14; clone size: many; CDR3 protein: ASSHSLGLAGVGEQY
CDR3 length: 12; V gene: TRBV10-3; clone size: -; CDR3 protein: AISEGEGRYGYT
CDR3 length: 14; V gene: TRBV7-2; clone size: many; CDR3 protein: ASSREGRGNTGELF
CDR3 length: 11; V gene: TRBV2; clone size: -; CDR3 protein: ASRPTGEEPKH
CDR3 length: 13; V gene: TRBV6-5; clone size: many; CDR3 protein: ASSYSGTSTDTQY
CDR3 length: 14; V gene: TRBV15; clone size: -; CDR3 protein: ATSREQGPLNGGYT
CDR3 length: 15; V gene: TRBV5-4; clone size: -; CDR3 protein: ASSPPPGDGNTDTQY
CDR3 length: 13; V gene: TRBV4-1; clone size: many; CDR3 protein: ASSQEPTGVTEAF
CDR3 length: 13; V gene: TRBV20-1; clone size: -; CDR3 protein: SALPDRASGNTIY
CDR3 length: 13; V gene: TRBV19; clone size: few; CDR3 protein: ASSRRQGLFNEQY
CDR3 length: 10; V gene: TRBV29-1; clone size: -; CDR3 protein: SVGAGTGELF
CDR3 length: 12; V gene: TRBV18; clone size: few; CDR3 protein: ASSPPPSLSRQY
CDR3 length: 12; V gene: TRBV7-9; clone size: many; CDR3 protein: ASSSKGISDTQY
CDR3 length: 10; V gene: TRBV7-6; clone size: many; CDR3 protein: ASSFFQETQY
CDR3 length: 11; V gene: TRBV29-1; clone size: -; CDR3 protein: SVEDYRTDTQY
CDR3 length: 13; V gene: TRBV5-4; clone size: -; CDR3 protein: ASSLGGGAGVEAF
CDR3 length: 9; V gene: TRBV20-1; clone size: -; CDR3 protein: SATQDTEAF
CDR3 length: 12; V gene: TRBV9; clone size: many; CDR3 protein: ASGGGATGNTIY
CDR3 length: 13; V gene: TRBV2; clone size: -; CDR3 protein: ASRLTAGGQETQY
CDR3 length: 13; V gene: TRBV19; clone size: many; CDR3 protein: ASSIGTSGTGELF
CDR3 length: 12; V gene: TRBV10-3; clone size: -; CDR3 protein: AISPGLAFHEQY
CDR3 length: 11; V gene: TRBV2; clone size: -; CDR3 protein: ASSGRGAYGYT
CDR3 length: 12; V gene: TRBV3-1; clone size: many; CDR3 protein: ASSPAAAVAEQY